This TCR beta chain was identified during a study of human T cells and chemical hapten exposure. Across the study: Mostly female, the patients presented with alopecia areata, totalis or universalis.

In TCRdb, the RACE reads were re-called with MiXCR into one record per CDR3 protein. Among roughly 150,000 distinct CDR3 sequences listed, 25% to 35% were seen once. Time point described: patch test 3, about 24 weeks after DPC sensitization. Treatment meaning: therapeutic diphenylcyclopropenone sensitization with weekly scalp DPC. Donors were 18 to 70-year-old alopecia patients suitable for DPC. The CDR3 totals 12 residues. The V gene lost 1 base and the J gene lost 5 bases, with 9 bases spanning the gap. Germline CDR1 SQVTM, CDR2 ANQGSEA. The sample consisted of whole blood, taken in connection with sensitization to the hapten diphenylcyclopropenone (DPC). The receptor's source is a woman between 18 and 29 years old with alopecia areata. Some clones in this sample may be carry-over from other donors' samples. The chain couples TRBV29-1 to TRBJ2-7; D might be TRBD1 (6 bases). The CDR3 protein is CSVEGRGNEQYF. The CDR3 DNA reads TGCAGCGTTGAAGGCAGGGGAAACGAGCAGTACTTC.